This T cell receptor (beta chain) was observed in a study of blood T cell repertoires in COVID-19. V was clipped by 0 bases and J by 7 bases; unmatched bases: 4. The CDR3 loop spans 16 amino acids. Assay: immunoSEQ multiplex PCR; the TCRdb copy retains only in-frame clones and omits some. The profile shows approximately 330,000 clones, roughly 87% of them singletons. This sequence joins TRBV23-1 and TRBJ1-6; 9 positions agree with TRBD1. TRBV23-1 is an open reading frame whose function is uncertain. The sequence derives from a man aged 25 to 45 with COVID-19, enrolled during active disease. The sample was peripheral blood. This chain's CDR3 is CASSQSTDRGNSPLHF. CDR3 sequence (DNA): TGCGCCAGCAGTCAATCGACGGACAGGGGAAATTCACCCCTCCACTTT.